What follows is one T cell receptor (beta chain) and its context. Produced via immunoSEQ multiplex PCR; TCRdb's table is partial and in-frame only. The sample includes some 340,000 clones, 85% of them seen just once. The data stem from a study of blood T cell repertoires in COVID-19. Deletions cut 0 bases from V and 5 bases from J, with 12 bases between. CDR3 length: 15 amino acids. Germline CDR1 and CDR2: MNHNY and SVGAGI (reference sequence). This chain connects TRBV6-6 to TRBJ2-3, with D possibly being TRBD1 (6 bases). Source material: peripheral blood. The receptor's source is a woman younger than 30 with acute or convalescent COVID-19. CDR3 amino acids: CASSYSISGEDTQYF. CDR3 sequence (DNA): TGTGCCAGCAGTTACTCGATTTCAGGGGAAGATACGCAGTATTTT.